One and the same sample provided the 16 T cell receptor beta chains below, sequenced in a study of T cell changes during pregnancy in multiple sclerosis. Sequencing was performed with immunoSEQ multiplex PCR; in TCRdb, only in-frame clones are kept and a portion is missing. Of about 45,000 clones listed, more than 80% were seen once; the top ten hold about 0.7%. The sample consisted of CD4+ T cells from peripheral blood mononuclear cells, taken before pregnancy. The receptors derive from a female donor with multiple sclerosis, enrolled in a pregnancy study.

This chain uses TRBV4-2 with TRBJ2-2; 12 bases are a match to TRBD2. V shed 5 bases, J shed 2 bases, and the junction held 9 bases outside the gene matches. This CDR3 region has 18 residues. Germline-derived CDR1 and CDR2 are LGHNA and YNFKEQ. The CDR3 loop reads CASSSETSGSANTGELFF. The CDR3 nucleotides read TGTGCCAGCAGCTCGGAGACTAGCGGGAGCGCTAACACCGGGGAGCTGTTTTTT.

This chain links TRBV18 with TRBJ1-1, with 7 bases lining up with TRBD1. The CDR3 has 14 residues. The germline V gene has CDR1 KGHSH and CDR2 LQKENI. V lost 3 bases, J lost 4 bases, and 5 bases stayed unmatched. The DNA of the CDR3 is TGTGCCAGCTCACCCCGGGACAGACTCACTGAAGCTTTCTTT. Its translation is CASSPRDRLTEAFF.

The V gene is TRBV11-3, the J gene TRBJ2-2; maybe TRBD1 (5 bases). V lost 3 bases, J lost 7 bases, and 6 bases lay in between. Germline CDR1 reads SGHNT; CDR2 reads YENEEA. This CDR3 has 12 residues. Here the CDR3 DNA reads TGTGCCAGCAGCTTCCAGGGCGGGGAGCTGTTTTTT. Its protein is CASSFQGGELFF.

CDR3 DNA sequence: TGTGCCAGCAGCTTAGGGGGGGGGCGAAACAATGAGCAGTTCTTC. Protein sequence: CASSLGGGRNNEQFF. This chain uses TRBV7-2 with TRBJ2-1, with D perhaps matching TRBD2 (7 bases). V lost 1 base to trimming and J lost 5 bases, with 12 bases between them. The V gene's germline CDR1 is SGHTA and CDR2 FQGNSA. This CDR3 is 15 amino acids long.

In its sample, this clone is medium-sized. V gene TRBV30 combines with J gene TRBJ1-1, with no clear D. The germline V gene encodes CDR1 GTSNPN and CDR2 SVGIG (reference sequence). The CDR3 length is 14 residues. Deletions cut 0 bases from V and 2 bases from J, with 10 bases between. The CDR3, as DNA: TGTGCCTGGAGTGTTAGAGGGATTAACACTGAAGCTTTCTTT. Residues: CAWSVRGINTEAFF.

The chain uses TRBV10-1 and TRBJ1-1; 7 bases align to TRBD1. CDR3 length: 16 amino acids. Trimming removed 0 bases from V and 1 base from J; junction bases left unmatched: 5. Germline V gene lookup returns CDR1 WNHNN and CDR2 SYGVQD (reference sequence). Here the CDR3 reads CASSESRGGRNTEAFF. Here the CDR3 DNA reads TGCGCCAGCAGTGAGTCGAGAGGGGGCCGGAACACTGAAGCTTTCTTT.

The rearrangement links TRBV7-2 to TRBJ1-5; no clear D gene. Germline V gives CDR1 SGHTA, CDR2 FQGNSA. The V and J ends lost 1 base and 9 bases respectively, with 16 bases between them. CDR3 length: 15 residues. DNA of the CDR3: TGTGCCAGCAGCTTAGAGAAAGGCGCAGGCCGGCCCCAGCATTTT. Amino acid sequence: CASSLEKGAGRPQHF.

The chain combines TRBV18 with TRBJ2-1, with 8 bases matching TRBD2. The CDR3 is 17 amino acids. The V and J ends lost 2 bases and 0 bases, in that order; junction bases with no gene match: 6. Germline CDR1 is KGHSH and CDR2 is LQKENI. The CDR3 DNA follows: TGTGCCAGCTCACCAGGCGTAGCGGGGAGCTCCTACAATGAGCAGTTCTTC. This encodes CASSPGVAGSSYNEQFF.

This chain connects TRBV11-2 to TRBJ2-5; tentatively, D is TRBD1 (6 bases). Germline assignment: CDR1 SGHAT and CDR2 FQNNGV. The V end was cut by 3 bases, the J end by 12 bases, with 17 bases between. The CDR3 extends over 13 amino acids. CDR3 sequence (DNA): TGTGCCAGCAGCTTCACCGGAATCCAGGGGAAGTACTTC. This encodes CASSFTGIQGKYF.

The V gene is TRBV29-1, the J gene TRBJ1-1; D remains unclear. There are 12 residues in the CDR3. The V and J ends lost 7 bases and 0 bases respectively, with 9 bases between them. CDR1 and CDR2 from the germline V gene are SQVTM and ANQGSEA. The CDR3 DNA reads as TGCAGCGCAGTCATCATGAACACTGAAGCTTTCTTT. Translating gives CSAVIMNTEAFF.

The chain uses TRBV14 and TRBJ1-1, with D possibly matching TRBD1 (6 bases). The germline gives CDR1 SGHDN, CDR2 FVKESK. The CDR3 consists of 15 residues. V was pared by 3 bases and J by 6 bases, with 17 bases between. The DNA for the CDR3 is TGTGCCAGCAGCCAGGATCCCGGGGGGCTCGCTGAAGCTTTCTTT. It translates to CASSQDPGGLAEAFF.

This chain joins TRBV7-6 and TRBJ1-1, with a tentative D call TRBD1 (5 bases). V lost 1 base and J lost 5, with 8 bases in between. Germline lookup yields CDR1 SGHVS and CDR2 FNYEAQ. The CDR3 runs 13 residues. CDR3 residues: CASSLGGGTEAFF. The CDR3 nucleotides are TGTGCCAGCAGCTTAGGGGGGGGAACTGAAGCTTTCTTT.

V is TRBV6-6 and J is TRBJ1-5; D is unresolved. The ends were cut back, 8 bases at V and 2 bases at J, with 16 bases in the middle. CDR3 length: 15 amino acids. The V gene's germline CDR1 is MNHNY and CDR2 SVGAGI (reference sequence). Written as DNA, the CDR3 is TGTGCCAGCGACTCTTCATGGAGCCGCAATCAGCCCCAGCATTTT. Its protein product is CASDSSWSRNQPQHF.

V usage is TRBV7-7 and J usage is TRBJ2-5, with a weak D call TRBD2 (5 bases). V gave up 2 bases and J gave up 5 bases, with 9 bases separating them. Germline assignment: CDR1 SSHAT and CDR2 FNYEAQ (reference sequence). The CDR3 has 13 residues. The CDR3 is CASSLLAWETQYF. For the CDR3, the DNA is TGTGCCAGCAGCTTACTAGCCTGGGAGACCCAGTACTTC.

The chain couples TRBV7-9 to TRBJ2-5, with a tentative D call TRBD1 (5 bases). Trimming left V 6 bases short and J 5 bases short, with 19 bases between. The CDR3 length is 15 residues. CDR1 is SEHNR and CDR2 is FQNEAQ in the germline V gene (reference sequence). The CDR3 DNA reads TGTGCCAGCAGGGTAGGGCAGGGCTTGAGGGAGACCCAGTACTTC. Residues: CASRVGQGLRETQYF.

This rearrangement joins TRBV4-1 to TRBJ1-6; TRBD1 matches at 8 bases. V lost 3 bases, J lost 5 bases, and 9 bases stayed unmatched. Looked up from germline, CDR1 is MGHRA and CDR2 is YSYEKL. The CDR3 covers 17 residues. The CDR3 nucleotides are TGCGCCAGCAGCCAGGGTCGGACAGGGACGGATAATTCACCCCTCCACTTT. This sequence encodes CASSQGRTGTDNSPLHF.